Below are 17 T cell receptor beta chains sequenced from a single sample in a study of blood T cell repertoires in COVID-19. Clones were read by immunoSEQ multiplex PCR, and TCRdb kept only the in-frame ones, dropping some. The data contain a few hundred thousand clones, 86% of them seen just once; the ten biggest clones take up about 3%. The sample comprised peripheral blood. The receptors originated from a woman aged 25-40 years with active or convalescent COVID-19.

V usage is TRBV5-4 and J usage is TRBJ2-5; 8 positions agree with TRBD2. Germline CDR1 and CDR2: SGHNT and YYREEE (reference sequence). V lost 3 bases, J lost 5 bases, and 9 bases stayed unmatched. The CDR3 runs to 15 residues. CDR3 nucleotide sequence: TGTGCCAGCAGCTCGGGCGGGGGGCGAGGTGAGACCCAGTACTTC. The encoded protein is CASSSGGGRGETQYF.

This chain connects TRBV5-1 to TRBJ1-1, with D perhaps matching TRBD1 (5 bases). Trimming stripped 1 base from V and 3 bases from J, with 13 bases between. CDR1 and CDR2 from the germline V gene are SGHRS and YFSETQ. The CDR3 consists of 15 residues. CDR3: CASSLLQGGDTEAFF. CDR3 coding DNA: TGCGCCAGCAGCTTGCTTCAGGGAGGGGACACTGAAGCTTTCTTT.

J is TRBJ2-3 and V is TRBV27, with 13 bases that match TRBD2. Germline CDR1 and CDR2: MNHEY and SMNVEV (reference sequence). Germline trimming cut 5 bases from V and 8 bases from J; bases unmatched to any gene: 4. The CDR3 spans 14 residues. CDR3 sequence reads: CASSPGLAGSTQYF. The CDR3 region has the DNA TGTGCCAGCAGTCCGGGACTAGCGGGGAGTACGCAGTATTTT.

The J gene is TRBJ1-2, the V gene TRBV29-1; 8 bases are shared with TRBD1. The CDR3 sequence is 13 residues long. From germline, CDR1 is SQVTM and CDR2 ANQGSEA. The trim removed 6 bases at V and 6 bases at J, leaving 9 bases unmatched. The CDR3: CSVASRQGHGYTF. CDR3 DNA sequence: TGCAGCGTCGCCTCAAGACAGGGGCATGGCTACACCTTC.

The rearrangement joins TRBV7-9 to TRBJ2-5; TRBD2 agrees at 11 bases. The CDR3 is 15 amino acids. Trimming cost V 2 bases and J 3 bases; bases outside gene matches: 2. Germline V gives CDR1 SEHNR, CDR2 FQNEAQ (reference sequence). This chain's CDR3 is CASSLRLAGKETQYF. CDR3 bases: TGTGCCAGCAGCTTAAGACTAGCGGGGAAAGAGACCCAGTACTTC.

This sequence joins TRBV27 and TRBJ2-7; 11 bases match TRBD1. Germline V lookup: CDR1 MNHEY, CDR2 SMNVEV (reference sequence). The junction had 13 bases not matched to a gene; V was cut back by 7 bases and J by 5 bases. The CDR3 extends over 16 amino acids. The CDR3 coding sequence is TGTGCCAGCACCCTTAGCGGACAGGGGGCATTGGACGAGCAGTACTTC. As protein: CASTLSGQGALDEQYF.

The chain uses TRBV12-2 and TRBJ1-1; TRBD1 was called by the table and not checked on the DNA. TRBV12-2 is classified as a pseudogene. The CDR3 is made up of 15 amino acids. The CDR3, as DNA: TGTGCAAGTCGCTTGAGGGACAGGGGGAACACTGAAGCTTTCTTT. Residues: CASRLRDRGNTEAFF.

The chain joins TRBV18 to TRBJ1-2; 8 bases line up with TRBD1. In germline, CDR1 is KGHSH, CDR2 LQKENI. The CDR3 is 14 residues long. V was pared by 3 bases and J by 6 bases, with 6 bases of the junction left unmatched. CDR3 in DNA: TGTGCCAGCTCACCTATAGCAGGGGGCGATGGCTACACCTTC. As protein: CASSPIAGGDGYTF.

The rearrangement joins TRBV19 to TRBJ1-1; D uncertain. Trimming pared 3 bases from V and 1 base from J, leaving 15 bases between. Per germline, CDR1 LNHDA and CDR2 SQIVND (reference sequence). The CDR3 runs to 16 residues. CDR3 in amino acids: CASSILSLGGNTEAFF. The DNA of the CDR3 is TGTGCCAGTAGTATTCTGTCTTTAGGCGGGAACACTGAAGCTTTCTTT.

CDR3 DNA sequence: TGTGCCAGCAGTTTAAAGGCGGGGCGTGACCAAGAGACCCAGTACTTC. Translated, it gives CASSLKAGRDQETQYF. The V gene is TRBV27, the J gene TRBJ2-5; TRBD2 might be the D (6 bases). CDR1 and CDR2 from the germline V gene are MNHEY and SMNVEV (reference sequence). The length of the CDR3 is 16 residues. V shed 2 bases and J shed 0 bases, with 13 bases lying between them.

The rearrangement links TRBV7-2 to TRBJ2-3; 10 nucleotides agree with TRBD2. From germline, CDR1 is SGHTA and CDR2 FQGNSA. This CDR3 contains 15 residues. Losses at the gene ends were 4 bases for V and 5 bases for J; bases not matched to a gene: 6. The CDR3 region is CASSYTSGALDTQYF. CDR3 nucleotides: TGTGCCAGCAGCTACACTAGCGGGGCCCTAGATACGCAGTATTTT.

The rearrangement joins TRBV28 to TRBJ2-3; perhaps TRBD1 as D (6 bases). Germline V gives CDR1 MDHEN, CDR2 SYDVKM. This CDR3 contains 12 residues. The V gene lost 5 bases and the J gene lost 9 bases, with 12 bases spanning the gap. CDR3: CASSRGTWTQYF. CDR3 nucleotides: TGTGCCAGCAGTCGTGGGACATGGACGCAGTATTTT. The variable domain in full, completed from reference TRBV28 and TRBJ2-3, reads DVKVTQSSRYLVKRTGEKVFLECVQDMDHENMFWYRQDPGLGLRLIYFSYDVKMKEKGDIPEGYSVSREKKERFSLILESASTNQTSMYLCASSRGTWTQYFGPGTRLTVL.

This chain joins TRBV10-1 and TRBJ2-2; TRBD1 is a possible D gene (5 bases). The V gene lost 4 bases and the J gene lost 2 bases, with 8 bases spanning the gap. The CDR3 is made up of 14 amino acids. Germline-derived CDR1 and CDR2 are WNHNN and SYGVQD (reference sequence). The CDR3 here is CASSAQANTGELFF. CDR3 DNA: TGCGCCAGCAGTGCACAGGCTAACACCGGGGAGCTGTTTTTT.

The genes are TRBV15 and TRBJ2-3; tentative D call: TRBD1 (6 bases). The V and J ends lost 10 bases and 0 bases respectively, with 14 bases between them. CDR3 length equals 14 residues. Per the germline V gene, CDR1 is LNHNV and CDR2 is YYDKDF (reference sequence). CDR3 DNA: TGTGCCATAGCAGGGGCGGGTAGCACAGATACGCAGTATTTT. Translation gives CAIAGAGSTDTQYF.

The genes are TRBV7-2 and TRBJ2-1; D is unresolved. This CDR3 is 14 amino acids long. CDR1 SGHTA and CDR2 FQGNSA come from the germline V gene. Trimming pared 3 bases from V and 0 bases from J, leaving 6 bases between. The CDR3, as DNA: TGTGCCAGCAGCTTTGATAGCTCCTACAATGAGCAGTTCTTC. Translation gives CASSFDSSYNEQFF.

This chain joins TRBV5-6 and TRBJ2-3; 7 nucleotides align to TRBD1. The germline V gene encodes CDR1 SGHDT and CDR2 YYEEEE. The trim removed 5 bases at V and 2 bases at J, leaving 14 bases unmatched. There are 17 residues in the CDR3. The CDR3 region is CASSLGGSIYFTDTQYF. The CDR3 DNA sequence: TGTGCCAGCAGTTTAGGGGGCTCTATCTACTTCACAGATACGCAGTATTTT. The full variable domain, rest sourced from reference TRBV5-6 and TRBJ2-3, is DAGVTQSPTHLIKTRGQQVTLRCSPKSGHDTVSWYQQALGQGPQFIFQYYEEEERQRGNFPDRFSGHQFPNYSSELNVNALLLGDSALYLCASSLGGSIYFTDTQYFGPGTRLTVL.

The chain links TRBV18 to TRBJ1-1; 7 nucleotides match TRBD1. Trimming removed 3 bases from V and 0 bases from J; junction bases left unmatched: 4. The germline V gene has CDR1 KGHSH and CDR2 LQKENI. CDR3 length: 15 amino acids. The CDR3 is CASSPNGQVNTEAFF. The DNA for the CDR3 is TGTGCCAGCTCACCCAACGGACAGGTGAACACTGAAGCTTTCTTT.